This record concerns one TCR beta chain sequence. The germline gives CDR1 MNHNS, CDR2 SASEGT. The CDR3 spans 15 residues. With 2 bases removed from V and 3 bases from J, the gap between germline ends came to 11 bases. This sample was included in a study of blood T cell repertoires in COVID-19. How the authors handled the data: Amplification of reference gene primers provided the estimated nucleated cell counts. Produced via immunoSEQ multiplex PCR; TCRdb's table is partial and in-frame only. D and trimming come from the DNA, and the V and J calls and clone size come from that table. Of some 160,000 clones listed, around 89% were seen once; the top ten hold approximately 2.8%.

The sample taken for sequencing was peripheral blood. V usage is TRBV6-1 and J usage is TRBJ1-5; D gene ambiguous. The receptor was isolated from a man aged 55 to 70 with acute or convalescent COVID-19. CDR3 nucleotides: TGTGCCAGCAGTGAAAGGAAGCGCTACAATCAGCCCCAGCATTTT. This gives the protein CASSERKRYNQPQHF.